This is a list of T cell receptor beta chains from one sample in a study of T-cell reconstitution after alpha-beta-depleted transplantation in children. MiXCR, run by TCRdb on the PCR reads, gives a single entry per CDR3 protein. This sample has under 350,000 distinct CDR3 sequences; 9.9% occur once, and the top ten carry 9.5% to 13%. The specimen comprised PBMCs from the stem cell graft donor, sampled from the stem cell graft. Receptors originate from a human donor who donated a stem cell graft to a child with SCID. CDR3s include the opening cysteine and the closing phenylalanine or tryptophan. D genes are given only for firm matches. Clone size is stated in some rows and not others, as once, few, many or a class when expanded.

V	J	size	D	CDR3	DNA
TRBV20-1	TRBJ2-1	few	.	CSARVVGIASYNEQFF	TGCAGTGCTAGAGTAGTGGGGATTGCTTCTTACAATGAGCAGTTCTTC
TRBV28	TRBJ2-7	.	TRBD1	CASRPHRGLLYEQYF	TGTGCCAGCAGGCCCCACAGGGGTCTTCTCTACGAGCAGTACTTC
TRBV19	TRBJ1-1	few	.	CASSPTGDQNTEAFF	TGTGCCAGTAGTCCGACAGGAGACCAGAACACTGAAGCTTTCTTT
TRBV10-1	TRBJ1-1	few	TRBD1	CASSSDRVNTEAFF	TGCGCCAGCAGTTCGGACAGGGTGAACACTGAAGCTTTCTTT
TRBV15	TRBJ2-2	many	.	CATSRDRVDTGELFF	TGTGCCACCAGCAGAGATAGGGTGGACACCGGGGAGCTGTTTTTT
TRBV15	TRBJ2-1	.	TRBD2	CATSRAPPRRGDYNEQFF	TGTGCCACCAGCAGAGCGCCGCCCCGGCGGGGGGATTACAATGAGCAGTTCTTC
TRBV5-6	TRBJ2-7	few	TRBD2	CASSDPTGLAGGSYEQYF	TGTGCCAGCAGCGACCCGACGGGACTAGCGGGGGGCTCCTACGAGCAGTACTTC
TRBV4-2	TRBJ1-1	many	.	CASSQFWGGSEAFF	TGTGCCAGCAGCCAATTTTGGGGCGGGTCTGAAGCTTTCTTT
TRBV20-1	TRBJ2-5	many	.	CSLDGALNAQETQYF	TGCAGTCTCGACGGAGCGTTGAATGCCCAAGAGACCCAGTACTTC
TRBV7-3	TRBJ2-5	.	.	CASNPNGDGGLLYF	TGTGCCAGCAACCCGAACGGTGACGGGGGGCTGCTGTACTTC
TRBV20-1	TRBJ2-5	few	TRBD2	CSARDWPSGVKETQYF	TGCAGTGCTAGAGATTGGCCTAGCGGGGTAAAAGAGACCCAGTACTTC
TRBV6-5	TRBJ2-7	.	.	CASSNGQLSYEQYF	TGTGCCAGCAGTAACGGACAGCTCTCCTACGAGCAGTACTTC
TRBV5-1	TRBJ1-2	few	.	CASSRAEGAYGYTF	TGCGCCAGCAGCCGCGCGGAGGGAGCCTATGGCTACACCTTC
TRBV11-2	TRBJ2-7	.	.	CASSLDSFPLYEQYF	TGTGCCAGCAGCTTAGATTCCTTCCCTCTCTACGAGCAGTACTTC
TRBV12-3/TRBV12-4	TRBJ1-2	few	TRBD1	CASQGVNYGYTF	TGTGCCTCCCAGGGGGTGAACTATGGCTACACCTTC
TRBV5-1	TRBJ2-5	.	.	CASSLVLVEETQYF	TGCGCCAGCAGCTTGGTTTTAGTCGAAGAGACCCAGTACTTC
TRBV29-1	TRBJ2-5	few	.	CSVLVVETQYF	TGCAGCGTTCTGGTTGTCGAGACCCAGTACTTC
TRBV6-5	TRBJ1-5	.	.	CASSYRGNNQPQHF	TGTGCCAGCAGTTACCGGGGTAACAATCAGCCCCAGCATTTT
TRBV10-3	TRBJ2-1	few	.	CAISEQDGEQFF	TGTGCCATCAGTGAGCAAGACGGTGAGCAGTTCTTC
TRBV5-1	TRBJ2-5	.	TRBD1	CASSLDGQGAIYKTQYF	TGCGCCAGCAGCTTGGATGGACAGGGGGCGATTTATAAGACCCAGTACTTC
TRBV3-1	TRBJ2-7	few	TRBD2	CARSPKPGLAYEQYF	TGTGCCAGAAGCCCAAAACCGGGACTAGCCTACGAGCAGTACTTC
TRBV5-1	TRBJ1-1	few	.	CASSKGSSNTEAFF	TGCGCCAGCAGCAAGGGGTCCTCGAACACTGAAGCTTTCTTT
TRBV7-9	TRBJ2-3	many	.	CASSPDYHTQYF	TGTGCCAGCAGCCCGGACTATCATACGCAGTATTTT
TRBV28	TRBJ1-2	.	.	CASRIPSSGYGYTF	TGTGCCAGCAGGATTCCTTCCTCGGGTTATGGCTACACCTTC
TRBV29-1	TRBJ2-5	.	TRBD1	CSVRAGTGTVETQYF	TGCAGCGTGAGGGCCGGGACAGGGACTGTGGAGACCCAGTACTTC
TRBV20-1	TRBJ1-4	many	TRBD1	CSASGQGEVTTNEKLFF	TGCAGTGCTTCAGGACAGGGGGAGGTCACAACTAATGAAAAACTGTTTTTT
TRBV5-1	TRBJ2-7	.	TRBD1	CASTIGQGNYEQYF	TGCGCCAGCACCATAGGACAGGGTAACTACGAGCAGTACTTC
TRBV12-3/TRBV12-4	TRBJ2-3	.	.	CASSQNRVDTDTQYF	TGTGCCAGCAGCCAGAACAGGGTTGACACAGATACGCAGTATTTT
TRBV20-1	TRBJ1-1	few	.	CSARRGTNPEAFF	TGCAGTGCCCGCCGGGGGACAAACCCTGAAGCTTTCTTT
TRBV20-1	TRBJ2-7	many	.	CSARSSYEQYF	TGCAGTGCCCGGTCCTCCTACGAGCAGTACTTC
TRBV9	TRBJ2-2	.	TRBD1	CASSVGQGATGELFF	TGTGCCAGCAGCGTAGGGCAGGGGGCGACCGGGGAGCTGTTTTTT
TRBV20-1	TRBJ2-1	.	TRBD1	CSAPTGGSYNEQFF	TGCAGTGCCCCGACAGGGGGCTCCTACAATGAGCAGTTCTTC
TRBV6-2/TRBV6-3	TRBJ2-1	few	TRBD2	CASSPRLAGVEQFF	TGTGCCAGCAGTCCTCGCTTAGCGGGGGTAGAGCAGTTCTTC
TRBV6-1	TRBJ2-3	many	TRBD1	CASRRQGAEDTQYF	TGTGCCAGCAGACGACAGGGGGCAGAGGATACGCAGTATTTT
TRBV9	TRBJ2-1	few	TRBD2	CASSSFRRGTYNEQFF	TGTGCCAGCAGCTCTTTTAGGCGGGGGACCTACAATGAGCAGTTCTTC
TRBV6-5	TRBJ2-5	few	.	CASSTPGGQTQYF	TGTGCCAGCAGTACTCCCGGGGGACAGACCCAGTACTTC
TRBV5-6	TRBJ1-2	many	.	CASSLSQNYGYTF	TGTGCCAGCAGCTTGTCGCAGAACTATGGCTACACCTTC
TRBV13	TRBJ2-2	.	.	CASSLTRTGELFF	TGTGCCAGCAGCTTAACTAGAACCGGGGAGCTGTTTTTT
TRBV29-1	TRBJ2-4	many	.	CSVGQGVGNIQYF	TGCAGCGTTGGTCAGGGCGTTGGGAACATTCAGTACTTC
TRBV12-3/TRBV12-4	TRBJ2-2	many	.	CASSLPPDGELFF	TGTGCCAGCAGTTTACCCCCGGACGGGGAGCTGTTTTTT
TRBV7-3	TRBJ2-5	few	TRBD2	CASSLQRGVQETQYF	TGTGCCAGCAGCCTCCAGCGGGGGGTCCAAGAGACCCAGTACTTC